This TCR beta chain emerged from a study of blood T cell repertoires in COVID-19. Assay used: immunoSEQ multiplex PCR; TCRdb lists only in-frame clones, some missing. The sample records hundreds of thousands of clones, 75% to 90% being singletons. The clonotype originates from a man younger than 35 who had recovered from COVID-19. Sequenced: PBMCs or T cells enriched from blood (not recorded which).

The CDR3 DNA is TGCGCCAGCGGTACTGCAGACAGGGTTCATGGCTACACCTTC. Its protein is CASGTADRVHGYTF. V gene TRBV5-1 combines with J gene TRBJ1-2; 7 nucleotides agree with TRBD1. This CDR3 spans 14 amino acids. The germline gives CDR1 SGHRS, CDR2 YFSETQ. Trimming at V came to 7 bases and at J to 6 bases, leaving 12 bases not matched to a gene.